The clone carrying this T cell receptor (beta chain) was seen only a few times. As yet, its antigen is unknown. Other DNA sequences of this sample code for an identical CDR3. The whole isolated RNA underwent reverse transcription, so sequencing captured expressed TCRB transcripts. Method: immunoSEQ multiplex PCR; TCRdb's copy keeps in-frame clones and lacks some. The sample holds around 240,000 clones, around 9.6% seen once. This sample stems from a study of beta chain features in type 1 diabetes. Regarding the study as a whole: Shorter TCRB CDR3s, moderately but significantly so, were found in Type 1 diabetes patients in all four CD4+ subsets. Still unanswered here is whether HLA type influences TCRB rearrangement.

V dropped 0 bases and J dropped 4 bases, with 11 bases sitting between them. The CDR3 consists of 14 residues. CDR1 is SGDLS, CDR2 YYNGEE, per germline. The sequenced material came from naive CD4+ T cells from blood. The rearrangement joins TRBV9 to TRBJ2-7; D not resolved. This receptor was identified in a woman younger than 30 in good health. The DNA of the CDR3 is TGTGCCAGCAGCGTAGATCCAAGCTCATACGAGCAGTACTTC. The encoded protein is CASSVDPSSYEQYF.